The TCR beta chain under discussion was sequenced for a study of identical twins. A universal primer site was created by template switching, with the cDNA bearing unique molecular identifiers. Each CDR3 protein gets one entry after TCRdb re-called the 5' RACE reads with MiXCR. The table shows 1.5 million to 2 million distinct CDR3 sequences, with roughly a third occurring only once. The V and J ends lost 0 bases and 11 bases respectively, with 19 bases between them. In germline, CDR1 is MNHEY, CDR2 SVGAGI. The CDR3 totals 15 residues. The chain has TRBV6-5 and TRBJ2-5; TRBD2 might be the D (6 bases). This sequence was found in a newborn girl in good health. What was sequenced was cord blood. For the CDR3, the DNA is TGTGCCAGCAGTTACTCGAGACTAGGGACCAATGAGCAGTACTTC. Its protein is CASSYSRLGTNEQYF.